This entry lists 26 T cell receptor beta chains sequenced from one sample in a study of early T cells in non-severe SARS-CoV-2 infection. Each CDR3 protein is one row after TCRdb ran MiXCR on the 5' RACE reads. This sample has some 98,000 distinct CDR3 sequences, with around 17% found just once. Sequencing used whole blood. Every receptor here comes from an adult who was a healthcare worker with PCR-confirmed SARS-CoV-2 infection or an uninfected control (not recorded which).

The genes are TRBV20-1 and TRBJ1-4; 9 nucleotides line up with TRBD1. The CDR3 covers 16 residues. CDR1 DFQATT and CDR2 SNEGSKA come from the germline V gene (reference sequence). V trimming: 7 bases; J trimming: 12 bases; junction bases outside the gene matches: 21. In DNA, the CDR3 is TGCAGTGATGCCGGGACAGGGAAGGGGATGTCGATGGAACTGTTTTTT. Its translation is CSDAGTGKGMSMELFF.

V and J are TRBV12-3 or TRBV12-4 and TRBJ1-1; 8 bases are shared with TRBD1. The CDR3 consists of 15 residues. V trimming: 7 bases; J trimming: 3 bases; junction bases outside the gene matches: 10. The CDR3 region has the DNA TGTGCCAGCACCTCGACAGGGGTGCAGGACACTGAAGCTTTCTTT. Translated: CASTSTGVQDTEAFF.

This clonotype was observed a few times. This chain connects TRBV5-4 to TRBJ2-5, with D perhaps TRBD1 or TRBD2 (5 bases each). Germline-derived CDR1 and CDR2 are SGHNT and YYREEE (reference sequence). V shed 4 bases and J shed 1 base, with 11 bases lying between them. This CDR3 comprises 14 residues. CDR3 protein: CASSAGAAQETQYF. The CDR3 DNA reads TGTGCCAGCAGCGCCGGGGCGGCCCAAGAGACCCAGTACTTC.

The V gene is TRBV28, the J gene TRBJ2-5; D ambiguous. The CDR3 extends over 13 amino acids. V shed 6 bases and J shed 4 bases, with 12 bases lying between them. Germline V gene data show CDR1 as MDHEN and CDR2 as SYDVKM. The CDR3 sequence is CASRSRVPETQYF. DNA for the CDR3: TGTGCCAGCAGAAGTCGGGTCCCAGAGACCCAGTACTTC.

This clonotype was detected ten times or more. This rearrangement joins TRBV20-1 to TRBJ2-5; D remains unclear. Trimming cost V 6 bases and J 4 bases, with 9 bases left between them. The CDR3 consists of 11 residues. Germline V gene sequence: CDR1 DFQATT, CDR2 SNEGSKA (reference sequence). CDR3 nucleotides: TGCAGTGCCACCCTGACAGAGACCCAGTACTTC. Residues: CSATLTETQYF.

This clonotype was counted at least ten times. The V gene is TRBV7-8, the J gene TRBJ2-1, with a tentative D call TRBD2 (6 bases). V lost 7 bases and J lost 7, with 14 bases in between. The CDR3 extends over 13 amino acids. Germline CDR1 is SGHVS and CDR2 is FQNEAQ. The CDR3 DNA reads as TGTGCCAGCACCCAGCGGGCTGGGAATGAGCAGTTCTTC. It yields the protein CASTQRAGNEQFF.

This clonotype was found many times. The chain couples TRBV5-1 to TRBJ1-1, with D possibly being TRBD1 (6 bases). Germline lookup yields CDR1 SGHRS and CDR2 YFSETQ. The V gene lost 1 base and the J gene lost 4 bases, with 11 bases spanning the gap. The CDR3 is 14 amino acids. The chain's CDR3 is CASSLYTGRTEAFF. CDR3 in DNA: TGCGCCAGCAGCTTGTATACAGGGCGCACTGAAGCTTTCTTT.

This clonotype was counted only a few times. The chain is built from TRBV5-6 and TRBJ2-3, with D uncertain. The V gene's germline CDR1 is SGHDT and CDR2 YYEEEE. CDR3 size: 15 residues. Trimming pared 0 bases from V and 1 base from J, leaving 9 bases between. In DNA form, the CDR3 reads TGTGCCAGCAGCTTGGGGTTCAGGCGCACAGATACGCAGTATTTT. Its protein product is CASSLGFRRTDTQYF.

This clonotype was found a few times. V gene TRBV20-1 combines with J gene TRBJ2-1; D may be TRBD2 (5 bases). V shed 4 bases and J shed 3 bases, with 10 bases lying between them. CDR1 and CDR2 (germline): DFQATT, SNEGSKA (reference sequence). The CDR3 has 13 amino acids. The CDR3 DNA reads TGCAGTGCTATTAAGCGGTTCTACAATGAGCAGTTCTTC. Its protein product is CSAIKRFYNEQFF.

This rearrangement joins TRBV7-2 to TRBJ2-6; a possible D gene is TRBD1 (7 bases). This CDR3 is 16 amino acids long. Deletions cut 5 bases from V and 2 bases from J, with 13 bases between. CDR1 and CDR2 (germline): SGHTA, FQGNSA. CDR3: CASSRQGEAGANVLTF. The CDR3 DNA reads TGTGCCAGCAGCCGCCAGGGGGAGGCTGGGGCCAACGTCCTGACTTTC. Full variable domain (remainder filled in from reference TRBV7-2 and TRBJ2-6): GAGVSQSPSNKVTEKGKDVELRCDPISGHTALYWYRQSLGQGLEFLIYFQGNSAPDKSGLPSDRFSAERTGGSVSTLTIQRTQQEDSAVYLCASSRQGEAGANVLTFGAGSRLTVL.

The chain joins TRBV14 to TRBJ1-1; the D is unclear. Germline V gene data show CDR1 as SGHDN and CDR2 as FVKESK. V was trimmed by 0 bases and J by 4 bases, leaving 9 bases between them. The CDR3 is made up of 14 amino acids. The CDR3 nucleotides are TGTGCCAGCAGCCAAGAGGGCGCGAGCACTGAAGCTTTCTTT. Translation gives CASSQEGASTEAFF.

The V gene is TRBV12-3 or TRBV12-4, the J gene TRBJ2-7, with a weak D call TRBD1 (5 bases). The length of the CDR3 is 14 residues. V lost 5 bases to trimming and J lost 0 bases, with 11 bases between them. The CDR3 coding sequence is TGTGCCAGCAGTCCACAGGCTAGCTCCTACGAGCAGTACTTC. Translating gives CASSPQASSYEQYF.

CDR3 nucleotides: TGTGCCAGCAGACTCTGGGGCGGGGAGCTGTTTTTT. Protein product: CASRLWGGELFF. The chain couples TRBV7-2 to TRBJ2-2; no firm D call. The CDR3 has 12 amino acids. The germline V gene has CDR1 SGHTA and CDR2 FQGNSA. V lost 6 bases and J lost 7, with 9 bases in between.

This clonotype was seen ten or more times. This chain connects TRBV2 to TRBJ1-1; the D gene is possibly TRBD1 (6 bases). Trimming stripped 6 bases from V and 1 base from J, with 15 bases between. Germline CDR1 SNHLY, CDR2 FYNNEI. The CDR3 sequence is 15 residues long. In DNA, the CDR3 is TGTGCCAGCAGGGGTAGCGGGACACCGAACACTGAAGCTTTCTTT. Encoded protein: CASRGSGTPNTEAFF. The full variable domain, with the rest looked up from reference TRBV2 and TRBJ1-1, is EPEVTQTPSHQVTQMGQEVILRCVPISNHLYFYWYRQILGQKVEFLVSFYNNEISEKSEIFDDQFSVERPDGSNFTLKIRSTKLEDSAMYFCASRGSGTPNTEAFFGQGTRLTVV.

Only a few counts were recorded for this clonotype. The chain combines TRBV9 with TRBJ2-2; D unresolved. V lost 0 bases, J lost 6 bases, and 3 bases lay in between. This CDR3 region has 12 residues. Germline lookup yields CDR1 SGDLS and CDR2 YYNGEE. CDR3 amino acids: CASSVAPGELFF. CDR3 nucleotide sequence: TGTGCCAGCAGCGTAGCACCCGGGGAGCTGTTTTTT.

This rearrangement joins TRBV29-1 to TRBJ2-2; D gene ambiguous. This CDR3 contains 14 residues. The germline CDR1 and CDR2 sequences are SQVTM and ANQGSEA. V lost 4 bases to trimming and J lost 6 bases, with 15 bases between them. As DNA, the CDR3 is TGCAGCGTTGCGCTAGTTAGGTCTTCCGGGGAGCTGTTTTTT. Its translation: CSVALVRSSGELFF.

In this sample, this clonotype turned up a few times. The CDR3 DNA follows: TGTGCCAGCTCGCGTCGTCAAGAGACCCAGTACTTC. This encodes CASSRRQETQYF. The J gene is TRBJ2-5, the V gene TRBV18; no reliable D call. CDR3 length: 12 amino acids. Trimming took 6 bases from V and 2 from J, leaving 7 bases between them. CDR1 and CDR2 from the germline V gene are KGHSH and LQKENI.

This clonotype was observed a few times. The CDR3 is CASRPTGASTDTQYF. In nucleotides, the CDR3 is TGTGCCAGCAGACCCACAGGGGCGAGCACAGATACGCAGTATTTT. This rearrangement joins TRBV6-2 or TRBV6-3 to TRBJ2-3; 7 nucleotides line up with TRBD1. The CDR3 loop spans 15 amino acids. J was trimmed by 0 bases and V by 6 bases; bases with no gene match: 6. CDR1 and CDR2 from the germline V gene are MNHEY and SVGEGT.

This clonotype was recorded many times. The chain couples TRBV10-1 to TRBJ1-3, with TRBD1 as a possible D gene (5 bases). CDR1 and CDR2 from the germline V gene are WNHNN and SYGVQD (reference sequence). Trimming pared 6 bases from V and 0 bases from J, leaving 12 bases between. The CDR3 is made up of 15 amino acids. CDR3 in amino acids: CASSRDGNSGNTIYF. The CDR3 DNA reads TGCGCCAGCAGCCGGGACGGAAACTCTGGAAACACCATATATTTT.

The rearrangement joins TRBV9 to TRBJ2-5, with 8 positions matching TRBD2. Germline CDR1 SGDLS, CDR2 YYNGEE. The CDR3 consists of 14 residues. With 2 bases clipped from V and 0 bases from J, the junction kept 0 bases outside the gene matches. The CDR3 here is CASSVTSDQETQYF. The CDR3 DNA sequence: TGTGCCAGCAGCGTGACTAGCGACCAAGAGACCCAGTACTTC. The full variable domain, its missing parts supplied by reference TRBV9 and TRBJ2-5, is DSGVTQTPKHLITATGQRVTLRCSPRSGDLSVYWYQQSLDQGLQFLIQYYNGEERAKGNILERFSAQQFPDLHSELNLSSLELGDSALYFCASSVTSDQETQYFGPGTRLLVL.

Only a few counts were recorded for this clonotype. This chain links TRBV29-1 with TRBJ2-1, with D unresolved. Trimming removed 4 bases at V and 0 bases at J, with 13 bases between. The CDR3 contains 15 residues. Germline assignment: CDR1 SQVTM and CDR2 ANQGSEA. In DNA, the CDR3 is TGCAGCGTTGTTTTTTTGGGTAGCTCCTACAATGAGCAGTTCTTC. Translated, it gives CSVVFLGSSYNEQFF.

This clonotype was recorded a few times. The chain has TRBV27 and TRBJ2-7; D might be TRBD1 (6 bases). CDR3 length equals 14 residues. V dropped 4 bases and J dropped 7 bases, with 17 bases sitting between them. Germline lookup yields CDR1 MNHEY and CDR2 SMNVEV (reference sequence). CDR3 loop: CASSWGVGAGEQYF. CDR3 in DNA: TGTGCCAGCAGTTGGGGTGTGGGGGCAGGGGAGCAGTACTTC.

In its sample, this clonotype was seen many times. The V call is TRBV11-2, the J call TRBJ2-1; D call uncertain. The CDR3 spans 12 residues. Germline V gives CDR1 SGHAT, CDR2 FQNNGV. The germline V and J ends were trimmed by 5 bases and 5 bases, with 7 bases remaining between them. CDR3 in amino acids: CASSRTDNEQFF. The CDR3 nucleotides are TGTGCCAGCAGCCGGACGGACAATGAGCAGTTCTTC.

This clonotype was counted between two and nine times. J is TRBJ2-3 and V is TRBV5-1; 11 nucleotides agree with TRBD2. V was pared by 2 bases and J by 4 bases, with 9 bases of the junction left unmatched. CDR3 length: 17 amino acids. Per germline, CDR1 SGHRS and CDR2 YFSETQ. CDR3 amino acids: CASSLHTSGRYSDTQYF. The CDR3 nucleotides read TGCGCCAGCAGCTTACATACTAGCGGGAGATACTCAGATACGCAGTATTTT. Drawing the rest from reference TRBV5-1 and TRBJ2-3, the complete variable domain is KAGVTQTPRYLIKTRGQQVTLSCSPISGHRSVSWYQQTPGQGLQFLFEYFSETQRNKGNFPGRFSGRQFSNSRSEMNVSTLELGDSALYLCASSLHTSGRYSDTQYFGPGTRLTVL.

The rearrangement joins TRBV5-1 to TRBJ1-1, with D possibly being TRBD1 (6 bases). This CDR3 comprises 17 residues. Trimming left V 0 bases short and J 5 bases short, with 20 bases between. Germline CDR1 and CDR2: SGHRS and YFSETQ. CDR3 amino acids: CASSLGALQGHGTEAFF. CDR3 DNA sequence: TGCGCCAGCAGCTTGGGGGCCCTCCAGGGGCATGGAACTGAAGCTTTCTTT.

Ten or more counts support this clonotype. The chain is built from TRBV12-3 or TRBV12-4 and TRBJ1-6; 7 bases agree with TRBD1. V gave up 2 bases and J gave up 9 bases; unmatched junction bases: 4. The CDR3 runs 14 residues. CDR3 in DNA: TGTGCCAGCAGTTTATTCCAGGGGGGTTCACCCCTCCACTTT. It encodes CASSLFQGGSPLHF.